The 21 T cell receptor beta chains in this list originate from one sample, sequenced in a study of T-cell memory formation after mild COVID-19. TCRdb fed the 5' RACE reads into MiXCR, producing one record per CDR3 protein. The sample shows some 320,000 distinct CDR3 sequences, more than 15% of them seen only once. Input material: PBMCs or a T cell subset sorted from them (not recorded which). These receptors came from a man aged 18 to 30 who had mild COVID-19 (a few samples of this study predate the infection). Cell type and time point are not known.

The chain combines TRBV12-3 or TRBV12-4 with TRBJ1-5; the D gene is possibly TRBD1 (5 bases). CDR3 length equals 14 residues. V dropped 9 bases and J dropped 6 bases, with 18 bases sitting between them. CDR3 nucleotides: TGTGCCAGTAGGATGGGAGGGGCTGGTCAGCCCCAGCATTTT. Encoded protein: CASRMGGAGQPQHF.

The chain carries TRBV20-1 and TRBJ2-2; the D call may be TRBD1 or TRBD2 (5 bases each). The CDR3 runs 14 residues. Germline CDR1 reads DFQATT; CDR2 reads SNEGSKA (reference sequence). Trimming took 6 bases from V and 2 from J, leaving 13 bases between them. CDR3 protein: CSAPRDGNTGELFF. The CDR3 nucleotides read TGCAGTGCCCCTAGGGACGGCAACACCGGGGAGCTGTTTTTT.

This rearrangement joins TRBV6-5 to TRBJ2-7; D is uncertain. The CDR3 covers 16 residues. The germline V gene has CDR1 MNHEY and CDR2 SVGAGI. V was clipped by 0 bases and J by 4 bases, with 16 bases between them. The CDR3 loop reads CASSYSGVLGIYEQYF. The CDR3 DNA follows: TGTGCCAGCAGTTACTCAGGCGTTCTCGGTATATACGAGCAGTACTTC.

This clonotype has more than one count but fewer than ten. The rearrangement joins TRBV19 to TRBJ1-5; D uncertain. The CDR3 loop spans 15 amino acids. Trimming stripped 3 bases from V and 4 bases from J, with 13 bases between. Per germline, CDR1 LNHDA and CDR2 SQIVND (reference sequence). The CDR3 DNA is TGTGCCAGTAGTATTTATGGGCAGTTGAATCAGCCCCAGCATTTT. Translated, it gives CASSIYGQLNQPQHF.

CDR3 nucleotide sequence: TGTGCCAGCAGCTTAAACGGCCCCTATGGCTACACCTTC. Amino acid sequence: CASSLNGPYGYTF. This rearrangement joins TRBV5-6 to TRBJ1-2, with unresolved D. The CDR3 totals 13 residues. Germline CDR1 reads SGHDT; CDR2 reads YYEEEE. V lost 2 bases and J 4 bases, leaving 9 bases between the germline ends.

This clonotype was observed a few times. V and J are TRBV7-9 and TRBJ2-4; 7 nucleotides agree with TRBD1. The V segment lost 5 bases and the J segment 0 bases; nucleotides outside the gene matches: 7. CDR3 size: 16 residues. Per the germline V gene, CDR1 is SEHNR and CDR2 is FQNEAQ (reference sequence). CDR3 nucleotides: TGTGCCAGCAGCCTCACAGGGGTACTAGCCAAAAACATTCAGTACTTC. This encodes CASSLTGVLAKNIQYF.

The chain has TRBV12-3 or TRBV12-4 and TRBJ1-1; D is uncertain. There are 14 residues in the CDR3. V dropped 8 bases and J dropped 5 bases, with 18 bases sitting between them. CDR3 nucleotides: TGTGCCAGCTTCCCGGGGAACCGGAGGACTGAAGCTTTCTTT. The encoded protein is CASFPGNRRTEAFF.

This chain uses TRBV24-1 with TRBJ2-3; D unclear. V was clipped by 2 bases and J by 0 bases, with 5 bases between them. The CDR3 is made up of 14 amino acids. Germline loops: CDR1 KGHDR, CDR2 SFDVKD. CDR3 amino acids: CATSDSMSTDTQYF. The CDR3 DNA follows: TGTGCCACCAGTGATTCCATGAGCACAGATACGCAGTATTTT.

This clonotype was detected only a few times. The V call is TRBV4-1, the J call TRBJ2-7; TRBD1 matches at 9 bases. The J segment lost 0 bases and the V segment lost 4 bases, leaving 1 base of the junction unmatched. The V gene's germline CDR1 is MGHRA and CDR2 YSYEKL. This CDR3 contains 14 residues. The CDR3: CASSRDRDSYEQYF. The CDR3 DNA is TGCGCCAGCAGCCGGGACAGGGACTCCTACGAGCAGTACTTC.

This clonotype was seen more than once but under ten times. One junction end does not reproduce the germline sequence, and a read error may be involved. The CDR3 DNA sequence: TGCAGTGCTACAACAGGTAACACTGAAGCTCTCTTT. Amino acids: CSATTGNTEALF. The V gene is TRBV20-1, the J gene TRBJ1-1; maybe TRBD1 (5 bases). Per the germline V gene, CDR1 is DFQATT and CDR2 is SNEGSKA (reference sequence). This CDR3 is 12 amino acids long.

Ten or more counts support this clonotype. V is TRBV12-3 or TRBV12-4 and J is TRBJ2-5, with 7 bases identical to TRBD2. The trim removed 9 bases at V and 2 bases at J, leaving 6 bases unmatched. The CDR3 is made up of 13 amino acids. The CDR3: CARDGGLQETQYF. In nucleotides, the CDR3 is TGTGCCAGGGACGGGGGGTTGCAAGAGACCCAGTACTTC.

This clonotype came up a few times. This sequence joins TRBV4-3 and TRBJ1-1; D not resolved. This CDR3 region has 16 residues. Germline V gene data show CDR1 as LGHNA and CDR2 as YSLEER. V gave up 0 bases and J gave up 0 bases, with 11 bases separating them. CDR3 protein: CASSQDWRGLNTEAFF. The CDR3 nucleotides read TGCGCCAGCAGCCAAGATTGGCGGGGTCTGAACACTGAAGCTTTCTTT.

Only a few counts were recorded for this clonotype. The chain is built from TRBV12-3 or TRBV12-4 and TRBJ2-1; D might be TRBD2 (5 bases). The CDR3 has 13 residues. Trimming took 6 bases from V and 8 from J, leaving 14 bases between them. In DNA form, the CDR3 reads TGTGCCAGCAGCTTGAATCGAGCGGATGAGCAGTTCTTC. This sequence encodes CASSLNRADEQFF.

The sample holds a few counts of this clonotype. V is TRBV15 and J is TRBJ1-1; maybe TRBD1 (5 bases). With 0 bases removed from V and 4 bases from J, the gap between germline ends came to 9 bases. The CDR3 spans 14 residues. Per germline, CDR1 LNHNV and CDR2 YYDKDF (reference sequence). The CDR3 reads CATSRDRGSTEAFF. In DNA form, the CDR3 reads TGTGCCACCAGCAGAGATCGGGGGAGCACTGAAGCTTTCTTT.

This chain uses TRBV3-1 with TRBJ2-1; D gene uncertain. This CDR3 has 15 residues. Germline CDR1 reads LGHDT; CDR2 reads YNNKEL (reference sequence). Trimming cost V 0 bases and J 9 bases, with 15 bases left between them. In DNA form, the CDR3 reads TGTGCCAGCAGCCAAGACTTAGGAACATACGGTGAGCAGTTCTTC. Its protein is CASSQDLGTYGEQFF.

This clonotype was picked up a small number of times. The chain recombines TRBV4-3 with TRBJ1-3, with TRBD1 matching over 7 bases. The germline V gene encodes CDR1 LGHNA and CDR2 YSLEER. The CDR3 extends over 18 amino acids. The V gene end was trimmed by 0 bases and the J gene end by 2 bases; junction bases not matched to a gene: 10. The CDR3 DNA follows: TGCGCCAGCAGCCAAGATTTGAGGCAGGGGGTTCCTGGAAACACCATATATTTT. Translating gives CASSQDLRQGVPGNTIYF.

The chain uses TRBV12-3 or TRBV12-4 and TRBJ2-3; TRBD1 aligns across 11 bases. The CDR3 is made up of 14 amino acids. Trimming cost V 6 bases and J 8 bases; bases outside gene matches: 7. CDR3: CASSPDRGPGTQYF. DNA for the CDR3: TGTGCCAGCAGCCCGGACAGGGGGCCTGGTACGCAGTATTTT.

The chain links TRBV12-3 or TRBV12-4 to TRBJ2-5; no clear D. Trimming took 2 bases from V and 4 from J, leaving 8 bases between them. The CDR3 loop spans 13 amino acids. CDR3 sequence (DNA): TGTGCCAGCAGTTTAAAGGTCGGAGAGACCCAGTACTTC. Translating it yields CASSLKVGETQYF.

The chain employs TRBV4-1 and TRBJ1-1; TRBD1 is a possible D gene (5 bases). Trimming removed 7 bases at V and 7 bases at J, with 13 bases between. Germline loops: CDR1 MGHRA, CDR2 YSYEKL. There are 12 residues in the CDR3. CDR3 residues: CASTNSGGEAFF. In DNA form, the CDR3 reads TGCGCCAGCACCAACTCGGGGGGTGAAGCTTTCTTT.

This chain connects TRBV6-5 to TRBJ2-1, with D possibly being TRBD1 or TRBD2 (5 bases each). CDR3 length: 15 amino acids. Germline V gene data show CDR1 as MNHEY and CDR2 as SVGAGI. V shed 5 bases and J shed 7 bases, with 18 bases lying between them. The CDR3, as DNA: TGTGCCAGCAGTGCCCCCGGGACGGGTAGGAATGAGCAGTTCTTC. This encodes CASSAPGTGRNEQFF.

The DNA of the CDR3 is TGCGCCAGCAGCTGGGACCCCCTCACAGATACGCAGTATTTT. Amino acid sequence: CASSWDPLTDTQYF. This chain uses TRBV5-1 with TRBJ2-3; D may correspond to TRBD1 or TRBD2 (5 bases each). CDR1 is SGHRS, CDR2 YFSETQ, per germline. V was shortened by 3 bases and J by 2 bases, with 10 bases between the two germline ends. The CDR3 extends over 14 amino acids.